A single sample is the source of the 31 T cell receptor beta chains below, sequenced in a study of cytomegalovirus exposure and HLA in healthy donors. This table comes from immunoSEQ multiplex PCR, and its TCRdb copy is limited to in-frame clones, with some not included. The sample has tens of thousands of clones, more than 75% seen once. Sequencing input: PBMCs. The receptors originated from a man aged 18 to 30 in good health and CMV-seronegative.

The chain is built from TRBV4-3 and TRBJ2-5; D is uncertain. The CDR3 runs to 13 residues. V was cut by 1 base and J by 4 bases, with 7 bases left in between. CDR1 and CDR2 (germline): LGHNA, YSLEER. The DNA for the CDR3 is TGCGCCAGCAGCCAAGTAACGCGAGAGACCCAGTACTTC. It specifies CASSQVTRETQYF.

The CDR3: CASSSDLMGGEQFF. For the CDR3, the DNA is TGTGCCAGTAGTAGCGATTTGATGGGGGGTGAGCAGTTCTTC. The rearrangement joins TRBV19 to TRBJ2-1, with D possibly being TRBD2 (6 bases). Between the trimmed V and J ends, which lost 4 bases and 9 bases, there was a span of 16 bases. Germline CDR1 and CDR2: LNHDA and SQIVND (reference sequence). The CDR3 covers 14 residues.

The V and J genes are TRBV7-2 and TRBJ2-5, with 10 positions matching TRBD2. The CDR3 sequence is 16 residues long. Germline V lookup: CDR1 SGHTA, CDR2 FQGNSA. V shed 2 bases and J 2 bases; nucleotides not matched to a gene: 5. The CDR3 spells CASSLSPSGGQETQYF. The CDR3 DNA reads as TGTGCCAGCAGCTTATCACCTAGCGGGGGACAAGAGACCCAGTACTTC.

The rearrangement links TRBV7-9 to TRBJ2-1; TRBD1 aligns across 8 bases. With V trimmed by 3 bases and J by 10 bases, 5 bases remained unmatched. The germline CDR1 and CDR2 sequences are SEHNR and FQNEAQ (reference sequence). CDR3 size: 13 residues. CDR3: CASSLAGGMEQFF. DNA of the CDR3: TGTGCCAGCAGCTTGGCAGGGGGCATGGAGCAGTTCTTC.

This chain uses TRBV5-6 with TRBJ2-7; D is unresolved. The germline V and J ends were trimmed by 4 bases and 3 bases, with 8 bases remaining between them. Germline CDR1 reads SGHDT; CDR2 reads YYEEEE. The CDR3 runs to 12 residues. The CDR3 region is CASSVTGYEQYF. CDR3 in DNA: TGTGCCAGCAGCGTAACTGGCTACGAGCAGTACTTC.

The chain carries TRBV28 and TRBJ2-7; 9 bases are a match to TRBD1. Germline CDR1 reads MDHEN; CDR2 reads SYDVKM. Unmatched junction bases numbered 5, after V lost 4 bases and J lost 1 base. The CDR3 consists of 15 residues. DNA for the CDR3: TGTGCCAGCAGTTCTCCGGGACAGGGATCCTACGAGCAGTACTTC. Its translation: CASSSPGQGSYEQYF.

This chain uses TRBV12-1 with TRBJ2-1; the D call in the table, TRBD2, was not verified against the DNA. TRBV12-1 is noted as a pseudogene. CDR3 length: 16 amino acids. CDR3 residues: CASSFGTSGTYNEQFF. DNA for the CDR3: TGTGCCAGCAGCTTCGGGACTAGCGGCACCTACAATGAGCAGTTCTTC.

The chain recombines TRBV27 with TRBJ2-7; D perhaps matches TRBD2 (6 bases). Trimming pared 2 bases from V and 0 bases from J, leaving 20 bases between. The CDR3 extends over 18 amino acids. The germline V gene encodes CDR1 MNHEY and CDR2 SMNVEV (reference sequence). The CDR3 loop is CASSLVRVGLSSSYEQYF. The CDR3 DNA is TGTGCCAGCAGTTTAGTTAGGGTGGGACTGTCCTCCTCCTACGAGCAGTACTTC.

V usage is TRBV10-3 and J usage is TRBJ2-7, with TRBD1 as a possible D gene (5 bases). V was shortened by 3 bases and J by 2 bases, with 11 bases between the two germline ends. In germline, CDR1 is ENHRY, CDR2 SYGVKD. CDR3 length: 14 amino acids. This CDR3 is CAISDPRQPYEQYF. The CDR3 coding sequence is TGTGCCATCAGTGACCCCCGACAGCCCTACGAGCAGTACTTC.

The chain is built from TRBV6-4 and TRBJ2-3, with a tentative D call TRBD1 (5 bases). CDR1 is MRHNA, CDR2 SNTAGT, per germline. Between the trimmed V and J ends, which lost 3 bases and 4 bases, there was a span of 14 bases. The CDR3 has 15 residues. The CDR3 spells CASSENAEGADTQYF. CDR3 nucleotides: TGTGCCAGCAGTGAGAACGCAGAAGGGGCAGATACGCAGTATTTT.

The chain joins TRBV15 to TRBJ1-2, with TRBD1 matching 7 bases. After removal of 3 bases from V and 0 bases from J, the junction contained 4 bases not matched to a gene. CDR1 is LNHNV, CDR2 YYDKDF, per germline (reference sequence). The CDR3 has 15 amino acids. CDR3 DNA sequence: TGTGCCACCAGCAGTACTGGACAGGCTAACTATGGCTACACCTTC. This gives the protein CATSSTGQANYGYTF. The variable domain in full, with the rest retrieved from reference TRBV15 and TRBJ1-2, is DAMVIQNPRYQVTQFGKPVTLSCSQTLNHNVMYWYQQKSSQAPKLLFHYYDKDFNNEADTPDNFQSRRPNTSFCFLDIRSPGLGDTAMYLCATSSTGQANYGYTFGSGTRLTVV.

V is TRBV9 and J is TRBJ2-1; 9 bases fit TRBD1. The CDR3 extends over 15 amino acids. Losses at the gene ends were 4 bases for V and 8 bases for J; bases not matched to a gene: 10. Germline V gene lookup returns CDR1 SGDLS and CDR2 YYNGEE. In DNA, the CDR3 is TGTGCCAGCAGCAGGTCCGGGACAGGGTTACATGAGCAGTTCTTC. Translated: CASSRSGTGLHEQFF. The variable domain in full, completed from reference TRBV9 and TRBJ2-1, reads DSGVTQTPKHLITATGQRVTLRCSPRSGDLSVYWYQQSLDQGLQFLIQYYNGEERAKGNILERFSAQQFPDLHSELNLSSLELGDSALYFCASSRSGTGLHEQFFGPGTRLTVL.

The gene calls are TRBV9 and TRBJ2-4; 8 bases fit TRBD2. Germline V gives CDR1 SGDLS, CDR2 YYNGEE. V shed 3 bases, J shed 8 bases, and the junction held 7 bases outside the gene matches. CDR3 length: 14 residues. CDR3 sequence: CASSARAGEDIQYF. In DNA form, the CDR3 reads TGTGCCAGCAGCGCTCGAGCGGGAGAAGACATTCAGTACTTC. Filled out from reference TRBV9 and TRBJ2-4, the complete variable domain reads DSGVTQTPKHLITATGQRVTLRCSPRSGDLSVYWYQQSLDQGLQFLIQYYNGEERAKGNILERFSAQQFPDLHSELNLSSLELGDSALYFCASSARAGEDIQYFGAGTRLSVL.

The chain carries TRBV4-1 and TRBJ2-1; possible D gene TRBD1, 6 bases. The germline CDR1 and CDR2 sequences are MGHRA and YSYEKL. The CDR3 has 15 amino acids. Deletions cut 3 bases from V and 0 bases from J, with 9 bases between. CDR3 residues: CASSHDRSSYNEQFF. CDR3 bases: TGCGCCAGCAGCCACGACAGGAGCTCCTACAATGAGCAGTTCTTC.

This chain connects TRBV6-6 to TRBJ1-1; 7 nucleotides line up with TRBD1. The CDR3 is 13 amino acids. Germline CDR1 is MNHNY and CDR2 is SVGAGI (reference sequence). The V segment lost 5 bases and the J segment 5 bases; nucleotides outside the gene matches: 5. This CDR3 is CASSRTGGTEAFF. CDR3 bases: TGTGCCAGCAGTAGGACAGGTGGGACTGAAGCTTTCTTT.

CDR3 nucleotides: TGTGCCATCAGGACAGGGGACACCATATATTTT. It yields the protein CAIRTGDTIYF. The chain employs TRBV10-3 and TRBJ1-3; TRBD1 agrees at 8 bases. The CDR3 loop spans 11 amino acids. The junction had 0 bases not matched to a gene; V was cut back by 6 bases and J by 8 bases. CDR1 ENHRY and CDR2 SYGVKD come from the germline V gene.

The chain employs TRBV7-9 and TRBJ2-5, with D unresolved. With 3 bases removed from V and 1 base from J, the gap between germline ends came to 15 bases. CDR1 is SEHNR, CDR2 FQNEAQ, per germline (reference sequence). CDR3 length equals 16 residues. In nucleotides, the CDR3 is TGTGCCAGCAGCTTGTTAATTTACGCAGGCCAAGAGACCCAGTACTTC. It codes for CASSLLIYAGQETQYF.

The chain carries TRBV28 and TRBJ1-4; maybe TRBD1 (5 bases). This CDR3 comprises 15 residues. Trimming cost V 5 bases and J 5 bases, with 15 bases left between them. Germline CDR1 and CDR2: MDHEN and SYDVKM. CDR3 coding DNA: TGTGCCAGCAGTCCGTTACAGGCCAGAAATGAAAAACTGTTTTTT. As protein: CASSPLQARNEKLFF.

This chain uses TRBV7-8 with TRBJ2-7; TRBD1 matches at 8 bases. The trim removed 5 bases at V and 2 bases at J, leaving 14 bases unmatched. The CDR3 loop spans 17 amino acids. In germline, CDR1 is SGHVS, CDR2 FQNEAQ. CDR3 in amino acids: CASSNGQGEGFPYEQYF. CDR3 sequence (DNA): TGTGCCAGCAGCAACGGACAGGGAGAGGGATTCCCCTACGAGCAGTACTTC. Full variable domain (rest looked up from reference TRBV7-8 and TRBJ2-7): GAGVSQSPRYKVAKRGQDVALRCDPISGHVSLFWYQQALGQGPEFLTYFQNEAQLDKSGLPSDRFFAERPEGSVSTLKIQRTQQEDSAVYLCASSNGQGEGFPYEQYFGPGTRLTVT.

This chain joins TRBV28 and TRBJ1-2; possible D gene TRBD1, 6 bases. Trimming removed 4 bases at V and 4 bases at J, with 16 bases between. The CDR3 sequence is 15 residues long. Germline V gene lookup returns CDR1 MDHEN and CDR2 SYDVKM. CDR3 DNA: TGTGCCAGCAGTTCCGGGACATTTTCCGTCTATGGCTACACCTTC. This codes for CASSSGTFSVYGYTF.

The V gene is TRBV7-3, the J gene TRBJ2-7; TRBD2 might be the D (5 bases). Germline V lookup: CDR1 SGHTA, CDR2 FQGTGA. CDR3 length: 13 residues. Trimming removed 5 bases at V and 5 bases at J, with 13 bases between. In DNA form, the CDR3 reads TGTGCCAGCAGCCCCCCGGGGAGCGACGAGCAGTACTTC. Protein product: CASSPPGSDEQYF.

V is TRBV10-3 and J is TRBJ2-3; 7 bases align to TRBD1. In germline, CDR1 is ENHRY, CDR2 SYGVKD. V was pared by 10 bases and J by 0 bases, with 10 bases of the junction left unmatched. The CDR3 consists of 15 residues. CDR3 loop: CATQAGTASTDTQYF. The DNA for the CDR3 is TGTGCCACACAGGCTGGGACAGCTAGCACAGATACGCAGTATTTT.

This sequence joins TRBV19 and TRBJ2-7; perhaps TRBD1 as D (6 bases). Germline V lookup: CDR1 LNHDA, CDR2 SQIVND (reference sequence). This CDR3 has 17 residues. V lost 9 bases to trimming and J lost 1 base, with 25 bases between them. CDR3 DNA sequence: TGTGCCAGACGCCTTACTCCGGGACACTTCCTATCCTACGAGCAGTACTTC. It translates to CARRLTPGHFLSYEQYF.

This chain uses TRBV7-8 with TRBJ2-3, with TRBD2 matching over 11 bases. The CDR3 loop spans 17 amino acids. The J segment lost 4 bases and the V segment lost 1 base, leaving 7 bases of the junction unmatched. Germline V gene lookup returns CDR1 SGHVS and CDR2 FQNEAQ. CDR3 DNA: TGTGCCAGCAGCTTAGTACTAGCGGGAGTCGGTGCAGATACGCAGTATTTT. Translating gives CASSLVLAGVGADTQYF.

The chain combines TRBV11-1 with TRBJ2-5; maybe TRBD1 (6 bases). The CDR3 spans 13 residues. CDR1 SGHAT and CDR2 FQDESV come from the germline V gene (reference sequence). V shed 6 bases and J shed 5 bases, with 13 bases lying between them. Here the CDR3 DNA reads TGTGCCAGCAGGGGAACAGGGTCGGAGACCCAGTACTTC. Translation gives CASRGTGSETQYF.

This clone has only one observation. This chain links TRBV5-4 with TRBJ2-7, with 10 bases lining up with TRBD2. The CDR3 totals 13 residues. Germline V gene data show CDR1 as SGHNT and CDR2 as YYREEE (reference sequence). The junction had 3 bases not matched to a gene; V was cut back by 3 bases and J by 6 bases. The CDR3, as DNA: TGTGCCAGCAGCTCCCGGACTAGCGGCGAGCAGTACTTC. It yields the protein CASSSRTSGEQYF.

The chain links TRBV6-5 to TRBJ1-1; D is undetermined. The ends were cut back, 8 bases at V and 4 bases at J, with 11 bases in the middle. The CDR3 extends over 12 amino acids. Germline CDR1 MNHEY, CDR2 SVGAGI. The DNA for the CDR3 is TGTGCCAGCGGGCTTGGGCTCACTGAAGCTTTCTTT. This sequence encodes CASGLGLTEAFF.

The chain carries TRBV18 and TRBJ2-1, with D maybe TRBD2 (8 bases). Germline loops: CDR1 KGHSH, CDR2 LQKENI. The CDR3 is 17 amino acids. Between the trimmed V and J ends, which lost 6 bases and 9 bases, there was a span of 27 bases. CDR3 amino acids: CASSPGRGAREGREQFF. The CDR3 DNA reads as TGTGCCAGCTCCCCCGGCAGGGGGGCTCGGGAGGGCCGTGAGCAGTTCTTC. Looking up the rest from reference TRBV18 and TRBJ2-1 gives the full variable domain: NAGVMQNPRHLVRRRGQEARLRCSPMKGHSHVYWYRQLPEEGLKFMVYLQKENIIDESGMPKERFSAEFPKEGPSILRIQQVVRGDSAAYFCASSPGRGAREGREQFFGPGTRLTVL.

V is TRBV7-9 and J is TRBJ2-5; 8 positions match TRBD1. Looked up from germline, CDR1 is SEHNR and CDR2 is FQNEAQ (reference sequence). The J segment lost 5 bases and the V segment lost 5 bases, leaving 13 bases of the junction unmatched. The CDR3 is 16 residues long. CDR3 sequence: CASSQNTGGYMETQYF. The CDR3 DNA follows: TGTGCCAGCAGCCAAAATACAGGGGGTTATATGGAGACCCAGTACTTC. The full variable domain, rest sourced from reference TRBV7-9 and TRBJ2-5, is DTGVSQNPRHKITKRGQNVTFRCDPISEHNRLYWYRQTLGQGPEFLTYFQNEAQLEKSRLLSDRFSAERPKGSFSTLEIQRTEQGDSAMYLCASSQNTGGYMETQYFGPGTRLLVL.

This chain's CDR3 is CASSFRGAVNTEAFF. The CDR3 DNA is TGTGCCAGCAGTTTTAGGGGCGCGGTGAACACTGAAGCTTTCTTT. The rearrangement joins TRBV28 to TRBJ1-1; weak D call: TRBD1 (5 bases). Germline lookup yields CDR1 MDHEN and CDR2 SYDVKM. Deletions cut 3 bases from V and 0 bases from J, with 11 bases between. The length of the CDR3 is 15 residues.

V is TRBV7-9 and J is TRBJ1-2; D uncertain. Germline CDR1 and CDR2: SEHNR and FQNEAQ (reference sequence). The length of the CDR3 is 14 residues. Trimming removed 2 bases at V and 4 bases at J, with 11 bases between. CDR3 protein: CASSLTQDPYGYTF. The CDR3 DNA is TGTGCCAGCAGCTTAACCCAGGATCCCTATGGCTACACCTTC.